The next 25 T cell receptor beta chains were all read from a single sample in a study of blood T cells in healthy people across ages. With a J-beta primer mix and a sample-barcoded 5' primer, a second PCR ran 7 to 11 cycles. TCRdb ran MiXCR on the 5' RACE reads and lists one entry per CDR3 protein. The profile shows more than 700,000 distinct CDR3 sequences, 46% of them singletons. Sequenced material: blood. The receptor set was obtained from a man at least 80 years old in good health.

The V gene is TRBV4-3, the J gene TRBJ1-5; D might be TRBD1 (5 bases). The CDR3 is 15 amino acids. The V gene's germline CDR1 is LGHNA and CDR2 YSLEER. Trimming pared 2 bases from V and 6 bases from J, leaving 14 bases between. CDR3: CASSQSRAAGQPQHF. In DNA form, the CDR3 reads TGCGCCAGCAGCCAAAGCAGGGCGGCCGGTCAGCCCCAGCATTTT.

This clonotype was seen more than once but under ten times. The chain joins TRBV28 to TRBJ2-3; D assignment may be TRBD1 or TRBD2 (5 bases each). Germline V CDR1 and CDR2: MDHEN, SYDVKM. The CDR3 length is 14 residues. The V end was cut by 3 bases, the J end by 2 bases, with 9 bases between. CDR3 residues: CASSFGTYTDTQYF. The CDR3 coding sequence is TGTGCCAGCAGTTTTGGGACCTACACAGATACGCAGTATTTT.

The chain combines TRBV5-1 with TRBJ2-3, with TRBD1 identical over 9 bases. CDR1 and CDR2 from the germline V gene are SGHRS and YFSETQ. The length of the CDR3 is 16 residues. V lost 7 bases to trimming and J lost 2 bases; unmatched junction nucleotides: 11. Here the CDR3 DNA reads TGCGCCAGCCATTTACAGGGGGCGCAACTCACAGATACGCAGTATTTT. Translation: CASHLQGAQLTDTQYF.

This rearrangement joins TRBV29-1 to TRBJ1-2; perhaps TRBD1 as D (6 bases). V was shortened by 7 bases and J by 2 bases, with 8 bases between the two germline ends. The CDR3 covers 11 residues. CDR1 SQVTM and CDR2 ANQGSEA come from the germline V gene. DNA of the CDR3: TGCAGCGAAGGACAGAACTATGGCTACACCTTC. This translates into CSEGQNYGYTF.

The genes are TRBV12-3 or TRBV12-4 and TRBJ2-3; D is ambiguous. The CDR3 runs to 17 residues. Trimming stripped 5 bases from V and 1 base from J, with 19 bases between. The CDR3 is CASSLLPGRSGTDTQYF. DNA for the CDR3: TGTGCCAGCAGTCTTCTCCCCGGCAGAAGCGGCACAGATACGCAGTATTTT.

This clonotype was detected ten times or more. The chain combines TRBV4-2 with TRBJ1-6, with unresolved D. Germline values: CDR1 LGHNA, CDR2 YNFKEQ. V dropped 0 bases and J dropped 8 bases, with 8 bases sitting between them. This CDR3 comprises 14 residues. The CDR3, as DNA: TGTGCCAGCAGCCAAGAGGTTAACGATTCACCCCTCCACTTT. Translated, it gives CASSQEVNDSPLHF.

CDR3 sequence: CASSLVGTGDYEQYF. CDR3 DNA sequence: TGTGCCAGCAGCTTAGTGGGGACAGGAGACTACGAGCAGTACTTC. The V gene is TRBV7-2, the J gene TRBJ2-7; 8 bases fit TRBD1. The V gene's germline CDR1 is SGHTA and CDR2 FQGNSA. Germline trimming cut 1 base from V and 3 bases from J; bases unmatched to any gene: 5. This CDR3 has 15 residues.

The sample holds one count of this clonotype. The chain uses TRBV6-2 or TRBV6-3 and TRBJ2-5; D unresolved. Trimming took 10 bases from V and 5 from J, leaving 17 bases between them. This CDR3 contains 13 residues. In germline, CDR1 is MNHEY, CDR2 SVGEGT. The CDR3, as DNA: TGTGCCATCCGCCCGCAATTAGGGGAGACCCAGTACTTC. The encoded protein is CAIRPQLGETQYF.

The table lists this clonotype with a few counts. The rearrangement links TRBV7-9 to TRBJ2-7, with 9 bases matching TRBD1. Germline CDR1 and CDR2: SEHNR and FQNEAQ (reference sequence). Trimming cost V 7 bases and J 12 bases; bases outside gene matches: 7. The CDR3 has 11 amino acids. DNA of the CDR3: TGTGCCAGCACCAACAGGGGGCATGGGTACTTC. It codes for CASTNRGHGYF.

This chain connects TRBV7-2 to TRBJ2-3; 13 bases fit TRBD2. CDR1 and CDR2 from the germline V gene are SGHTA and FQGNSA. CDR3 size: 16 residues. The junction had 15 bases not matched to a gene; V was cut back by 4 bases and J by 14 bases. The CDR3 loop reads CASSSPGLAGHRYAYF. The DNA of the CDR3 is TGTGCCAGCAGCTCCCCGGGACTAGCGGGACACAGATACGCGTATTTT.

This clonotype was counted a few times. CDR3 sequence: CASSLDGQVVYEQYF. CDR3 bases: TGTGCCAGCAGTCTGGACGGACAGGTAGTTTACGAGCAGTACTTC. The V gene is TRBV6-2 or TRBV6-3, the J gene TRBJ2-7; 7 bases match TRBD1. The CDR3 sequence is 15 residues long. Germline CDR1 MNHEY, CDR2 SVGEGT. The junction had 11 bases not matched to a gene; V was cut back by 5 bases and J by 4 bases.

V is TRBV2 and J is TRBJ1-1; unclear D gene. The CDR3 has 13 residues. V lost 7 bases to trimming and J lost 1 base, with 10 bases between them. Per the germline V gene, CDR1 is SNHLY and CDR2 is FYNNEI. The CDR3 spells CASIPRRNTEAFF. As DNA, the CDR3 is TGTGCCAGCATCCCCAGGAGGAACACTGAAGCTTTCTTT.

This clonotype turned up a few times. V usage is TRBV5-1 and J usage is TRBJ2-7, with 9 bases fitting TRBD1. CDR1 and CDR2 (germline): SGHRS, YFSETQ. The CDR3 length is 17 residues. Trimming removed 4 bases from V and 2 bases from J; junction bases left unmatched: 13. CDR3 in amino acids: CASSRNTGGDSPYEQYF. The CDR3, as DNA: TGCGCCAGCAGCCGAAACACAGGGGGCGACTCCCCCTACGAGCAGTACTTC.

The table lists this clonotype with a few counts. The chain is built from TRBV12-3 or TRBV12-4 and TRBJ2-1; D gene ambiguous. There are 15 residues in the CDR3. The V and J ends lost 2 bases and 8 bases respectively, with 16 bases between them. The CDR3 DNA sequence: TGTGCCAGCAGTTTAATATATGGCTATCATGATGAGCAGTTCTTC. Amino acid sequence: CASSLIYGYHDEQFF.

The chain is built from TRBV20-1 and TRBJ2-3; 7 nucleotides line up with TRBD2. The germline CDR1 and CDR2 sequences are DFQATT and SNEGSKA (reference sequence). The trim removed 6 bases at V and 0 bases at J, leaving 6 bases unmatched. CDR3 length equals 14 residues. The CDR3 nucleotides read TGCAGTGCCCTGAATAGCGGGAGCACAGATACGCAGTATTTT. It yields the protein CSALNSGSTDTQYF.

The chain has TRBV25-1 and TRBJ1-4; D perhaps matches TRBD1 (5 bases). The CDR3 runs 14 residues. V was clipped by 1 base and J by 11 bases, with 14 bases between them. Germline V gives CDR1 MGHDK, CDR2 SYGVNS. The CDR3 region is CASSEWDGAEKLFF. The CDR3 nucleotides read TGTGCCAGCAGTGAATGGGACGGAGCCGAGAAACTGTTTTTT.

This clonotype was counted between two and nine times. The rearrangement joins TRBV15 to TRBJ2-1; 11 nucleotides match TRBD2. This CDR3 region has 14 residues. Germline CDR1 reads LNHNV; CDR2 reads YYDKDF (reference sequence). V lost 4 bases to trimming and J lost 6 bases; unmatched junction nucleotides: 2. This chain's CDR3 is CATSITSGSNEQFF. CDR3 coding DNA: TGTGCCACCAGCATAACTAGCGGGAGCAATGAGCAGTTCTTC.

This clonotype was seen only once. The J gene is TRBJ2-3, the V gene TRBV7-2; D is undetermined. From germline, CDR1 is SGHTA and CDR2 FQGNSA. Trimming left V 3 bases short and J 11 bases short, with 18 bases between. This CDR3 has 14 residues. CDR3 loop: CASSFGRPEYVQYF. DNA of the CDR3: TGTGCCAGCAGCTTCGGGCGGCCCGAGTATGTGCAGTATTTT. Full variable domain (rest looked up from reference TRBV7-2 and TRBJ2-3): GAGVSQSPSNKVTEKGKDVELRCDPISGHTALYWYRQSLGQGLEFLIYFQGNSAPDKSGLPSDRFSAERTGGSVSTLTIQRTQQEDSAVYLCASSFGRPEYVQYFGPGTRLTVL.

V and J are TRBV7-2 and TRBJ2-5; D possibly corresponds to TRBD1 (8 bases). From germline, CDR1 is SGHTA and CDR2 FQGNSA. V was shortened by 1 base and J by 2 bases, with 14 bases between the two germline ends. The CDR3 runs 16 residues. CDR3 in amino acids: CASSLGGQGGQETQYF. The DNA of the CDR3 is TGTGCCAGCAGCTTAGGAGGACAGGGAGGGCAAGAGACCCAGTACTTC.

The chain links TRBV12-3 or TRBV12-4 to TRBJ2-3; D possibly corresponds to TRBD2 (5 bases). With 4 bases removed from V and 2 bases from J, the gap between germline ends came to 13 bases. The CDR3 is made up of 15 amino acids. The CDR3 protein is CASSYSSGLTDTQYF. The CDR3 bases are TGTGCCAGCAGTTATTCGAGCGGTCTCACAGATACGCAGTATTTT.

V usage is TRBV3-1 and J usage is TRBJ1-5; 10 bases agree with TRBD1. The V segment lost 6 bases and the J segment 8 bases; nucleotides outside the gene matches: 10. The CDR3 extends over 15 amino acids. Germline V gene data show CDR1 as LGHDT and CDR2 as YNNKEL (reference sequence). DNA for the CDR3: TGTGCCAGCAGTCCGGGACAGGGGACCTTGGAGCCCCAGCATTTT. This sequence encodes CASSPGQGTLEPQHF.

J is TRBJ2-4 and V is TRBV20-1; D might be TRBD1 (6 bases). Germline V CDR1 and CDR2: DFQATT, SNEGSKA (reference sequence). V dropped 6 bases and J dropped 4 bases, with 13 bases sitting between them. The CDR3 runs 13 residues. Written as DNA, the CDR3 is TGCAGTGCGCCTGGGACAAGAAAAAACATTCAGTACTTC. Translated: CSAPGTRKNIQYF.

This clonotype was detected only a few times. The J gene is TRBJ2-1, the V gene TRBV11-2, with 11 bases matching TRBD2. CDR1 is SGHAT, CDR2 FQNNGV, per germline. The trim removed 2 bases at V and 6 bases at J, leaving 9 bases unmatched. CDR3 size: 17 residues. The CDR3 nucleotides read TGTGCCAGCAGCTTAAAGTTAGGGACTAGCGGTTCCAATGAGCAGTTCTTC. Its translation: CASSLKLGTSGSNEQFF.

In its sample, this clonotype was seen a few times. This rearrangement joins TRBV29-1 to TRBJ1-5, with 8 bases that match TRBD1. Trimming took 5 bases from V and 6 from J; bases not matched to a gene: 6. Per germline, CDR1 SQVTM and CDR2 ANQGSEA. The CDR3 consists of 13 residues. CDR3: CSVIQGEGQPQHF. CDR3 DNA sequence: TGCAGCGTTATACAGGGGGAGGGTCAGCCCCAGCATTTT.

This clonotype was observed a single time. The V call is TRBV6-1, the J call TRBJ1-2; D ambiguous. The germline V and J ends were trimmed by 10 bases and 2 bases, with 17 bases remaining between them. CDR3 length: 14 amino acids. In germline, CDR1 is MNHNS, CDR2 SASEGT. The CDR3 loop reads CATDQRTKNYGYTF. For the CDR3, the DNA is TGTGCCACCGATCAGAGAACTAAAAACTATGGCTACACCTTC.